What follows are 18 T cell receptor beta chains derived from one specimen sequenced in a study of shared clonotypes between healthy human individuals. Produced via immunoSEQ multiplex PCR; TCRdb's table is partial and in-frame only. Among 2 million to 2.5 million clones, 80% to 95% were seen once, and the ten largest hold 0.35% to 0.5%. The sample was naive CD4+ T cells from PBMCs. Subset meaning: CD45RA+ positively selected. The receptors here all came from a young man in good health. Some clones in this sample may be carry-over from other donors' samples.

The CDR3: CASTRLAGPKWGQYF. The CDR3 DNA follows: TGTGCCAGCACTAGGCTTGCAGGGCCAAAGTGGGGCCAGTACTTC. The chain links TRBV28 to TRBJ2-5; tentatively, D is TRBD1 (5 bases). This CDR3 has 15 residues. V was pared by 7 bases and J by 10 bases, with 25 bases between. Germline lookup yields CDR1 MDHEN and CDR2 SYDVKM. Looking up the rest from reference TRBV28 and TRBJ2-5 gives the full variable domain: DVKVTQSSRYLVKRTGEKVFLECVQDMDHENMFWYRQDPGLGLRLIYFSYDVKMKEKGDIPEGYSVSREKKERFSLILESASTNQTSMYLCASTRLAGPKWGQYFGPGTRLLVL.

This clone showed up just a few times. This sequence joins TRBV18 and TRBJ1-2, with 8 bases identical to TRBD1. The J segment lost 3 bases and the V segment lost 3 bases, leaving 6 bases of the junction unmatched. Germline V lookup: CDR1 KGHSH, CDR2 LQKENI. The CDR3 length is 15 residues. The CDR3 region is CASSPGQGSHYGYTF. The CDR3 DNA follows: TGTGCCAGCTCACCCGGACAGGGCTCGCACTATGGCTACACCTTC. Full variable domain (rest looked up from reference TRBV18 and TRBJ1-2): NAGVMQNPRHLVRRRGQEARLRCSPMKGHSHVYWYRQLPEEGLKFMVYLQKENIIDESGMPKERFSAEFPKEGPSILRIQQVVRGDSAAYFCASSPGQGSHYGYTFGSGTRLTVV.

The rearrangement uses TRBV29-1 and TRBJ1-5; 7 bases are a match to TRBD1. The CDR3 extends over 13 amino acids. Trimming at V came to 4 bases and at J to 7 bases, leaving 7 bases not matched to a gene. Germline values: CDR1 SQVTM, CDR2 ANQGSEA. The CDR3 region is CSVAQGIGQPQHF. The CDR3 DNA reads as TGCAGCGTTGCACAGGGGATTGGGCAGCCCCAGCATTTT.

This chain connects TRBV5-1 to TRBJ2-3, with 7 nucleotides matching TRBD1. The CDR3 extends over 15 amino acids. The J segment lost 2 bases and the V segment lost 4 bases, leaving 7 bases of the junction unmatched. Per germline, CDR1 SGHRS and CDR2 YFSETQ. The CDR3 DNA follows: TGCGCCAGCAGCCCCTGGACAGGACCCACAGATACGCAGTATTTT. Translating it yields CASSPWTGPTDTQYF.

V is TRBV7-2 and J is TRBJ2-3, with D uncertain. Germline CDR1 is SGHTA and CDR2 is FQGNSA. The CDR3 has 13 amino acids. Trimming cost V 5 bases and J 7 bases, with 13 bases left between them. The CDR3 DNA sequence: TGTGCCAGCAGCAGTTACCTAGAGAATACGCAGTATTTT. Translation gives CASSSYLENTQYF.

Points on this clone: Other DNA sequences in this specimen translate into the identical CDR3. This chain uses TRBV28 with TRBJ1-1; D gene ambiguous. V was shortened by 2 bases and J by 0 bases, with 4 bases between the two germline ends. Germline CDR1 MDHEN, CDR2 SYDVKM. The length of the CDR3 is 13 residues. The CDR3 bases are TGTGCCAGCAGTTTAGTGTTGAACACTGAAGCTTTCTTT. Translating gives CASSLVLNTEAFF.

The chain employs TRBV5-1 and TRBJ2-3; TRBD2 matches 7 bases. The CDR3 is 14 amino acids. Trimming cost V 7 bases and J 5 bases; bases outside gene matches: 10. Germline V gene lookup returns CDR1 SGHRS and CDR2 YFSETQ. CDR3 region: CASAAGGTLDTQYF. The DNA for the CDR3 is TGCGCCAGCGCGGCCGGGGGGACCCTAGATACGCAGTATTTT. Supplemented by reference TRBV5-1 and TRBJ2-3, the full variable domain reads KAGVTQTPRYLIKTRGQQVTLSCSPISGHRSVSWYQQTPGQGLQFLFEYFSETQRNKGNFPGRFSGRQFSNSRSEMNVSTLELGDSALYLCASAAGGTLDTQYFGPGTRLTVL.

The chain combines TRBV5-6 with TRBJ1-4; D gene uncertain. The CDR3 length is 13 residues. Per germline, CDR1 SGHDT and CDR2 YYEEEE. The V and J ends lost 0 bases and 9 bases respectively, with 9 bases between them. The CDR3 DNA follows: TGTGCCAGCAGCTTGGGGTGGGCTCAAAAACTGTTTTTT. Encoded protein: CASSLGWAQKLFF. Together with reference TRBV5-6 and TRBJ1-4, the CDR3 gives the full variable domain: DAGVTQSPTHLIKTRGQQVTLRCSPKSGHDTVSWYQQALGQGPQFIFQYYEEEERQRGNFPDRFSGHQFPNYSSELNVNALLLGDSALYLCASSLGWAQKLFFGSGTQLSVL.

The chain joins TRBV6-5 to TRBJ2-1; D remains ambiguous. The CDR3 consists of 11 residues. Germline lookup yields CDR1 MNHEY and CDR2 SVGAGI. V lost 9 bases and J lost 5, with 8 bases in between. CDR3 nucleotide sequence: TGTGCCAGTATCCTGAACAATGAGCAGTTCTTC. This gives the protein CASILNNEQFF.

This clone was counted between two and nine times. Different DNA sequences within this sample yield the same CDR3. V is TRBV9 and J is TRBJ1-1, with D uncertain. The CDR3 runs to 13 residues. Trimming pared 0 bases from V and 2 bases from J, leaving 5 bases between. Per germline, CDR1 SGDLS and CDR2 YYNGEE. CDR3: CASSVEPNTEAFF. CDR3 bases: TGTGCCAGCAGCGTAGAGCCTAACACTGAAGCTTTCTTT.

This clone was recorded only once. The gene calls are TRBV5-1 and TRBJ2-1; 14 positions match TRBD2. The CDR3 extends over 19 amino acids. Germline-derived CDR1 and CDR2 are SGHRS and YFSETQ. Germline trimming cut 1 base from V and 8 bases from J; bases unmatched to any gene: 14. CDR3 residues: CASSLSPPTSGRVGDEQFF. The CDR3 DNA sequence: TGCGCCAGCAGCTTGTCCCCCCCGACTAGCGGGAGGGTGGGCGATGAGCAGTTCTTC. Full variable domain (missing parts from reference TRBV5-1 and TRBJ2-1): KAGVTQTPRYLIKTRGQQVTLSCSPISGHRSVSWYQQTPGQGLQFLFEYFSETQRNKGNFPGRFSGRQFSNSRSEMNVSTLELGDSALYLCASSLSPPTSGRVGDEQFFGPGTRLTVL.

The chain uses TRBV6-5 and TRBJ2-5; D gene ambiguous. This CDR3 spans 14 amino acids. V lost 10 bases, J lost 2 bases, and 17 bases lay in between. In germline, CDR1 is MNHEY, CDR2 SVGAGI. The CDR3 bases are TGTGCCACCAACGGTAGACAAGCACAAGAGACCCAGTACTTC. Its translation: CATNGRQAQETQYF.

The chain carries TRBV11-2 and TRBJ2-1; TRBD2 aligns across 12 bases. This CDR3 comprises 17 residues. Germline-derived CDR1 and CDR2 are SGHAT and FQNNGV. V lost 3 bases, J lost 6 bases, and 9 bases stayed unmatched. In nucleotides, the CDR3 is TGTGCCAGCAGCTTCTCCACTAGCGGGAGGCCCTCCAATGAGCAGTTCTTC. Translated: CASSFSTSGRPSNEQFF.

The chain joins TRBV28 to TRBJ1-5, with D possibly being TRBD1 (6 bases). CDR1 is MDHEN and CDR2 is SYDVKM in the germline V gene. This CDR3 has 14 residues. Trimming left V 6 bases short and J 6 bases short, with 15 bases between. The CDR3 reads CASRPRGGSQPQHF. DNA of the CDR3: TGTGCCAGCAGACCGAGGGGGGGGAGTCAGCCCCAGCATTTT.

CDR3 DNA sequence: TGTGCCATCAGTGGTCTTACAGGGGGCGACCCAGATACGCAGTATTTT. As protein: CAISGLTGGDPDTQYF. The gene calls are TRBV10-3 and TRBJ2-3; 9 positions match TRBD1. The length of the CDR3 is 16 residues. Germline V CDR1 and CDR2: ENHRY, SYGVKD. After removal of 4 bases from V and 4 bases from J, the junction contained 9 bases not matched to a gene.

The rearrangement joins TRBV5-4 to TRBJ2-7; D might be TRBD1 (5 bases). This CDR3 has 14 residues. V shed 2 bases and J shed 1 base, with 10 bases lying between them. The germline V gene encodes CDR1 SGHNT and CDR2 YYREEE (reference sequence). CDR3 DNA: TGTGCCAGCAGCTTAATGGACAAATCCTACGAGCAGTACTTC. Protein sequence: CASSLMDKSYEQYF.

The V call is TRBV28, the J call TRBJ1-2; D may be TRBD1 (5 bases). Per germline, CDR1 MDHEN and CDR2 SYDVKM. This CDR3 is built from 17 residues. The germline V and J ends were trimmed by 3 bases and 4 bases, with 21 bases remaining between them. For the CDR3, the DNA is TGTGCCAGCAGTTTTCTCGGGCGGGGGAGCACCGGCTATGGCTACACCTTC. Translated: CASSFLGRGSTGYGYTF.

The chain is built from TRBV19 and TRBJ1-3; TRBD1 matches at 7 bases. This CDR3 has 13 amino acids. CDR1 is LNHDA, CDR2 SQIVND, per germline (reference sequence). After removal of 10 bases from V and 4 bases from J, the junction contained 7 bases not matched to a gene. CDR3 in DNA: TGTGCCACCCGACAGGGAGCAGGAAACACCATATATTTT. This translates into CATRQGAGNTIYF.